This T cell receptor (beta chain) was recorded in a study of control samples from healthy donors and cancer patients. In germline, CDR1 is SEHNR, CDR2 FQNEAQ (reference sequence). Trimming cost V 2 bases and J 2 bases; bases outside gene matches: 6. The CDR3 sequence is 16 residues long. This clone appeared once. Sequenced by immunoSEQ multiplex PCR; TCRdb stores in-frame clones only, minus some. The table shows about 130,000 clones, with approximately 89% occurring only once. The rearrangement links TRBV7-9 to TRBJ2-1; 7 bases are a match to TRBD2. Material for sequencing was blood. This sequence originates from a man between 18 and 29 years old in good health. CDR3 bases: TGTGCCAGCAGCTTATCATTAGCGGGTACCTACAATGAGCAGTTCTTC. Protein sequence: CASSLSLAGTYNEQFF.